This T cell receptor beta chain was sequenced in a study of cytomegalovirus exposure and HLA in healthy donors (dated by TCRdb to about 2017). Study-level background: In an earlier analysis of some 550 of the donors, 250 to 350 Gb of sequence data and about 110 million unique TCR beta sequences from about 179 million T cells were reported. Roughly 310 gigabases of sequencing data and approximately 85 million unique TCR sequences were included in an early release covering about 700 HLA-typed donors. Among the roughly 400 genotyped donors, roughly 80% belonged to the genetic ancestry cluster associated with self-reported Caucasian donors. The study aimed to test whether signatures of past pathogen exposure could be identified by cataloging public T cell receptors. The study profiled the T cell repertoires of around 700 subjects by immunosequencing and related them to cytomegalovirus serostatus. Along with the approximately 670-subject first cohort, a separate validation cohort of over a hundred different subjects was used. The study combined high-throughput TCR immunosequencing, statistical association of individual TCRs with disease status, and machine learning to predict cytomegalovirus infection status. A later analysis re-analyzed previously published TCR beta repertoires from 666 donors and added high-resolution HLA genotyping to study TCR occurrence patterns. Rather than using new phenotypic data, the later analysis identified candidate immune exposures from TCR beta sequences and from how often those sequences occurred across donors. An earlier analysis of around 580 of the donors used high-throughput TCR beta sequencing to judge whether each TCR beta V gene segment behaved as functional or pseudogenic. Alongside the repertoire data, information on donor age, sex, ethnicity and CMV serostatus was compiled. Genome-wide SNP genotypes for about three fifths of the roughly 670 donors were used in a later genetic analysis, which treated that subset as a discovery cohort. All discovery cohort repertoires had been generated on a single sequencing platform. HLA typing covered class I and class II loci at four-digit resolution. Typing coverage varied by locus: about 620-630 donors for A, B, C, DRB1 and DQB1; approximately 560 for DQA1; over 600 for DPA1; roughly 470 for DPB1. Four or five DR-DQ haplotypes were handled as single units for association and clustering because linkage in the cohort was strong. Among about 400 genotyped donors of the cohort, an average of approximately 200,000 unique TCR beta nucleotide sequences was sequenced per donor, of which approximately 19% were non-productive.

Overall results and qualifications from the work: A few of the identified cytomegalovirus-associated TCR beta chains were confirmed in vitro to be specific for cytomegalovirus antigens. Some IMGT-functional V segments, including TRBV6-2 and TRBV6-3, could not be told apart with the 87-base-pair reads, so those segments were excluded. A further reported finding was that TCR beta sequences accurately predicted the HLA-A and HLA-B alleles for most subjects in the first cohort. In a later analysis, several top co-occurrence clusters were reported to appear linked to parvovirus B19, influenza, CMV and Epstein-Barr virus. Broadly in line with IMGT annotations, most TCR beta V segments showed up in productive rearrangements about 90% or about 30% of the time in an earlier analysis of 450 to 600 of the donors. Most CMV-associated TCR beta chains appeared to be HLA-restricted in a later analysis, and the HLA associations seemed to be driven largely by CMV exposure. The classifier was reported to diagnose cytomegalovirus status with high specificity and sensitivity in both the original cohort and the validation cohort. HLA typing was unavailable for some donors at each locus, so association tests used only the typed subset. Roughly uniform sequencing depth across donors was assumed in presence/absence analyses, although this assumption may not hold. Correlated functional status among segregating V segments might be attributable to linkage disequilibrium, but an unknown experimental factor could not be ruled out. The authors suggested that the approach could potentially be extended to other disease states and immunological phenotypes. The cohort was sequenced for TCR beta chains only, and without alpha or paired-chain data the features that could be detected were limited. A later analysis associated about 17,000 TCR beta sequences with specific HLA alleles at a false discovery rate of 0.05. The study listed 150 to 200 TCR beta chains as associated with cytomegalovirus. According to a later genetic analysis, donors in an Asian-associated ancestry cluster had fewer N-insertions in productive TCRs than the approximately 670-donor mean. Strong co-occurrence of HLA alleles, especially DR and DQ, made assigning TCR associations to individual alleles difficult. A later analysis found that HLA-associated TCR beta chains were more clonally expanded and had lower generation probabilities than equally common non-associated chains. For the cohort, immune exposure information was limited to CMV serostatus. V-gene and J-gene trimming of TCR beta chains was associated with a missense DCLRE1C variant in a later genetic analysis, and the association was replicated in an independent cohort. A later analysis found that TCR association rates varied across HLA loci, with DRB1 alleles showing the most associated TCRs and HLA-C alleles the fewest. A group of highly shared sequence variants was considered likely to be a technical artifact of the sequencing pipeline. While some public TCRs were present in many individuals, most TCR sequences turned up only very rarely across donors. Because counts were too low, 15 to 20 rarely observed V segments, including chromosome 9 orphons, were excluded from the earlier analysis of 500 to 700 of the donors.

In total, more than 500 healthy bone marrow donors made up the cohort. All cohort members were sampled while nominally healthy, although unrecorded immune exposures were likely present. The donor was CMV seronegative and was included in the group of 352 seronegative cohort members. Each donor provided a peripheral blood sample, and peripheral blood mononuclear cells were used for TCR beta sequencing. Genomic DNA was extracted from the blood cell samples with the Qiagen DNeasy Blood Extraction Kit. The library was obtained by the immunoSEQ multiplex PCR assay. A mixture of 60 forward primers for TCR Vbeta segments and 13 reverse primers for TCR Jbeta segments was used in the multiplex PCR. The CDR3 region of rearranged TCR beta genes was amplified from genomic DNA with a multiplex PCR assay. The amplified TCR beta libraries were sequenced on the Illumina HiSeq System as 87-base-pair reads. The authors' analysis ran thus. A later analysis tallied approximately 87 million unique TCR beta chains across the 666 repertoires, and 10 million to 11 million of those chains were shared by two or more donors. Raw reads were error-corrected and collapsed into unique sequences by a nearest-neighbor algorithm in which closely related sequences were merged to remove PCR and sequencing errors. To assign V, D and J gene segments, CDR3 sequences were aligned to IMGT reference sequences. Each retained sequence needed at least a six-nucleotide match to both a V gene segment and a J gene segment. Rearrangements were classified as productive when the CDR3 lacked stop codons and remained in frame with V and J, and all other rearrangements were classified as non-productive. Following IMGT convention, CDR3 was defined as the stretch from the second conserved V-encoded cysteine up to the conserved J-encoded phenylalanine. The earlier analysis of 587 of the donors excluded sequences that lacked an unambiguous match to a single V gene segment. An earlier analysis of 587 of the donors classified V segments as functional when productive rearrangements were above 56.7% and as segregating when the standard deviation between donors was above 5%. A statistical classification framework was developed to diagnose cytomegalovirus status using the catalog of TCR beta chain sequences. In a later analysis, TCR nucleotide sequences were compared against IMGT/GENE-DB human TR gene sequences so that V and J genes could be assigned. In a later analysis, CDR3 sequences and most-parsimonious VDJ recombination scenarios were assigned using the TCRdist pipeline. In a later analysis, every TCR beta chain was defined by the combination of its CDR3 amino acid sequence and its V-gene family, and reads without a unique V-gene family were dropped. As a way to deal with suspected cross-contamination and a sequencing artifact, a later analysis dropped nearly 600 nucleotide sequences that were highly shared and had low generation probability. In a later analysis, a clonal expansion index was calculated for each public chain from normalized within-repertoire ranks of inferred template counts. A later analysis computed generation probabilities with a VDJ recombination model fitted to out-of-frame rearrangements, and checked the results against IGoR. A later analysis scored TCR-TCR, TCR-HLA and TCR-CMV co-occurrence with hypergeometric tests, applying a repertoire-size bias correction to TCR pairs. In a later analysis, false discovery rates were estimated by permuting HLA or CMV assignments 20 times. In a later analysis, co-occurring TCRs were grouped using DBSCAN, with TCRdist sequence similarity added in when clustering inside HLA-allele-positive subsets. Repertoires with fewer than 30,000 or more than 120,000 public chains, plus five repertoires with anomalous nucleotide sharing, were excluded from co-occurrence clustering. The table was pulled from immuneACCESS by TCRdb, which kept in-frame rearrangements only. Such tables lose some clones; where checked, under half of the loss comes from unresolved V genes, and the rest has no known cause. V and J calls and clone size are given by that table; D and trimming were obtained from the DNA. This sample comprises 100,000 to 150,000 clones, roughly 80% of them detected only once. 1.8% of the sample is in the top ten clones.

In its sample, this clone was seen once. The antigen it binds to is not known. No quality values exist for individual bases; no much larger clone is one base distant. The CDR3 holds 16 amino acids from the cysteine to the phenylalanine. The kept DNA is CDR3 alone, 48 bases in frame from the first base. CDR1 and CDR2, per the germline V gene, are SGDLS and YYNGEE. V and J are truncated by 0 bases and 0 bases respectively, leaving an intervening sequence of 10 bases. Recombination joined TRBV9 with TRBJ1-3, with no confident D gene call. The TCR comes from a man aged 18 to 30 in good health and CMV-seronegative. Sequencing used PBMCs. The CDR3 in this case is CASSVAPQSSGNTIYF. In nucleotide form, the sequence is TGTGCCAGCAGCGTAGCCCCCCAGTCCTCTGGAAACACCATATATTTT.